This TCR beta chain was captured by sequencing in a study of blood T cells in healthy people across ages. Then a second PCR, running roughly 7 to 12 cycles, was carried out with a sample-barcoded 5' primer and a J-beta primer mix. TCRdb redid the calling of the 5' RACE reads with MiXCR, one entry per CDR3 protein. The table has under 1,000,000 distinct CDR3 sequences, 46% seen once. Trimming at V came to 3 bases and at J to 11 bases, leaving 7 bases not matched to a gene. The CDR3 length is 12 residues. CDR1 is GTSNPN, CDR2 SVGIG, per germline (reference sequence). The receptor was derived from an elderly man in good health. The genes are TRBV30 and TRBJ2-1; TRBD2 matches 7 bases. The sample consisted of blood. The CDR3 DNA sequence: TGTGCCTGGAGCACTTGGGGGGGGAAGCAGTTCTTC. Protein: CAWSTWGGKQFF.